Below, one T cell receptor beta chain is given with its context. No antigen is known for it. Specified treatment: roughly ten-day PBMC culture with coronavirus spike peptide pools or control peptides (ViraFEST assay). Trimming took 0 bases from V and 5 from J, leaving 16 bases between them. The germline gives CDR1 GTSNPN, CDR2 SVGIG (reference sequence). The CDR3 has 15 residues. The data were obtained in a study of vaccination and CD4 T cells after COVID-19. Study-level background: Median draw time for post-COVID samples was over 100 days post-diagnosis (range 35 to 161).

Cultured CD4+ T cell DNA was sequenced using the Oncomine TCR Beta short-read assay. TCRdb analysed the PCR reads with MiXCR anew, one entry per CDR3 protein. Of about 18,000 distinct CDR3 sequences in the sample, approximately 50% were seen once. What was sequenced was CD4+ T cells from blood, cultured in vitro. The chain has TRBV30 and TRBJ1-1; D may be TRBD1 (6 bases). This TCR derives from a human donor who had recovered from COVID-19. CDR3 coding DNA: TGTGCCTGGAGTGTATTGGGGGGCGCGGGGACTGAAGCTTTCTTT. Encoded protein: CAWSVLGGAGTEAFF.